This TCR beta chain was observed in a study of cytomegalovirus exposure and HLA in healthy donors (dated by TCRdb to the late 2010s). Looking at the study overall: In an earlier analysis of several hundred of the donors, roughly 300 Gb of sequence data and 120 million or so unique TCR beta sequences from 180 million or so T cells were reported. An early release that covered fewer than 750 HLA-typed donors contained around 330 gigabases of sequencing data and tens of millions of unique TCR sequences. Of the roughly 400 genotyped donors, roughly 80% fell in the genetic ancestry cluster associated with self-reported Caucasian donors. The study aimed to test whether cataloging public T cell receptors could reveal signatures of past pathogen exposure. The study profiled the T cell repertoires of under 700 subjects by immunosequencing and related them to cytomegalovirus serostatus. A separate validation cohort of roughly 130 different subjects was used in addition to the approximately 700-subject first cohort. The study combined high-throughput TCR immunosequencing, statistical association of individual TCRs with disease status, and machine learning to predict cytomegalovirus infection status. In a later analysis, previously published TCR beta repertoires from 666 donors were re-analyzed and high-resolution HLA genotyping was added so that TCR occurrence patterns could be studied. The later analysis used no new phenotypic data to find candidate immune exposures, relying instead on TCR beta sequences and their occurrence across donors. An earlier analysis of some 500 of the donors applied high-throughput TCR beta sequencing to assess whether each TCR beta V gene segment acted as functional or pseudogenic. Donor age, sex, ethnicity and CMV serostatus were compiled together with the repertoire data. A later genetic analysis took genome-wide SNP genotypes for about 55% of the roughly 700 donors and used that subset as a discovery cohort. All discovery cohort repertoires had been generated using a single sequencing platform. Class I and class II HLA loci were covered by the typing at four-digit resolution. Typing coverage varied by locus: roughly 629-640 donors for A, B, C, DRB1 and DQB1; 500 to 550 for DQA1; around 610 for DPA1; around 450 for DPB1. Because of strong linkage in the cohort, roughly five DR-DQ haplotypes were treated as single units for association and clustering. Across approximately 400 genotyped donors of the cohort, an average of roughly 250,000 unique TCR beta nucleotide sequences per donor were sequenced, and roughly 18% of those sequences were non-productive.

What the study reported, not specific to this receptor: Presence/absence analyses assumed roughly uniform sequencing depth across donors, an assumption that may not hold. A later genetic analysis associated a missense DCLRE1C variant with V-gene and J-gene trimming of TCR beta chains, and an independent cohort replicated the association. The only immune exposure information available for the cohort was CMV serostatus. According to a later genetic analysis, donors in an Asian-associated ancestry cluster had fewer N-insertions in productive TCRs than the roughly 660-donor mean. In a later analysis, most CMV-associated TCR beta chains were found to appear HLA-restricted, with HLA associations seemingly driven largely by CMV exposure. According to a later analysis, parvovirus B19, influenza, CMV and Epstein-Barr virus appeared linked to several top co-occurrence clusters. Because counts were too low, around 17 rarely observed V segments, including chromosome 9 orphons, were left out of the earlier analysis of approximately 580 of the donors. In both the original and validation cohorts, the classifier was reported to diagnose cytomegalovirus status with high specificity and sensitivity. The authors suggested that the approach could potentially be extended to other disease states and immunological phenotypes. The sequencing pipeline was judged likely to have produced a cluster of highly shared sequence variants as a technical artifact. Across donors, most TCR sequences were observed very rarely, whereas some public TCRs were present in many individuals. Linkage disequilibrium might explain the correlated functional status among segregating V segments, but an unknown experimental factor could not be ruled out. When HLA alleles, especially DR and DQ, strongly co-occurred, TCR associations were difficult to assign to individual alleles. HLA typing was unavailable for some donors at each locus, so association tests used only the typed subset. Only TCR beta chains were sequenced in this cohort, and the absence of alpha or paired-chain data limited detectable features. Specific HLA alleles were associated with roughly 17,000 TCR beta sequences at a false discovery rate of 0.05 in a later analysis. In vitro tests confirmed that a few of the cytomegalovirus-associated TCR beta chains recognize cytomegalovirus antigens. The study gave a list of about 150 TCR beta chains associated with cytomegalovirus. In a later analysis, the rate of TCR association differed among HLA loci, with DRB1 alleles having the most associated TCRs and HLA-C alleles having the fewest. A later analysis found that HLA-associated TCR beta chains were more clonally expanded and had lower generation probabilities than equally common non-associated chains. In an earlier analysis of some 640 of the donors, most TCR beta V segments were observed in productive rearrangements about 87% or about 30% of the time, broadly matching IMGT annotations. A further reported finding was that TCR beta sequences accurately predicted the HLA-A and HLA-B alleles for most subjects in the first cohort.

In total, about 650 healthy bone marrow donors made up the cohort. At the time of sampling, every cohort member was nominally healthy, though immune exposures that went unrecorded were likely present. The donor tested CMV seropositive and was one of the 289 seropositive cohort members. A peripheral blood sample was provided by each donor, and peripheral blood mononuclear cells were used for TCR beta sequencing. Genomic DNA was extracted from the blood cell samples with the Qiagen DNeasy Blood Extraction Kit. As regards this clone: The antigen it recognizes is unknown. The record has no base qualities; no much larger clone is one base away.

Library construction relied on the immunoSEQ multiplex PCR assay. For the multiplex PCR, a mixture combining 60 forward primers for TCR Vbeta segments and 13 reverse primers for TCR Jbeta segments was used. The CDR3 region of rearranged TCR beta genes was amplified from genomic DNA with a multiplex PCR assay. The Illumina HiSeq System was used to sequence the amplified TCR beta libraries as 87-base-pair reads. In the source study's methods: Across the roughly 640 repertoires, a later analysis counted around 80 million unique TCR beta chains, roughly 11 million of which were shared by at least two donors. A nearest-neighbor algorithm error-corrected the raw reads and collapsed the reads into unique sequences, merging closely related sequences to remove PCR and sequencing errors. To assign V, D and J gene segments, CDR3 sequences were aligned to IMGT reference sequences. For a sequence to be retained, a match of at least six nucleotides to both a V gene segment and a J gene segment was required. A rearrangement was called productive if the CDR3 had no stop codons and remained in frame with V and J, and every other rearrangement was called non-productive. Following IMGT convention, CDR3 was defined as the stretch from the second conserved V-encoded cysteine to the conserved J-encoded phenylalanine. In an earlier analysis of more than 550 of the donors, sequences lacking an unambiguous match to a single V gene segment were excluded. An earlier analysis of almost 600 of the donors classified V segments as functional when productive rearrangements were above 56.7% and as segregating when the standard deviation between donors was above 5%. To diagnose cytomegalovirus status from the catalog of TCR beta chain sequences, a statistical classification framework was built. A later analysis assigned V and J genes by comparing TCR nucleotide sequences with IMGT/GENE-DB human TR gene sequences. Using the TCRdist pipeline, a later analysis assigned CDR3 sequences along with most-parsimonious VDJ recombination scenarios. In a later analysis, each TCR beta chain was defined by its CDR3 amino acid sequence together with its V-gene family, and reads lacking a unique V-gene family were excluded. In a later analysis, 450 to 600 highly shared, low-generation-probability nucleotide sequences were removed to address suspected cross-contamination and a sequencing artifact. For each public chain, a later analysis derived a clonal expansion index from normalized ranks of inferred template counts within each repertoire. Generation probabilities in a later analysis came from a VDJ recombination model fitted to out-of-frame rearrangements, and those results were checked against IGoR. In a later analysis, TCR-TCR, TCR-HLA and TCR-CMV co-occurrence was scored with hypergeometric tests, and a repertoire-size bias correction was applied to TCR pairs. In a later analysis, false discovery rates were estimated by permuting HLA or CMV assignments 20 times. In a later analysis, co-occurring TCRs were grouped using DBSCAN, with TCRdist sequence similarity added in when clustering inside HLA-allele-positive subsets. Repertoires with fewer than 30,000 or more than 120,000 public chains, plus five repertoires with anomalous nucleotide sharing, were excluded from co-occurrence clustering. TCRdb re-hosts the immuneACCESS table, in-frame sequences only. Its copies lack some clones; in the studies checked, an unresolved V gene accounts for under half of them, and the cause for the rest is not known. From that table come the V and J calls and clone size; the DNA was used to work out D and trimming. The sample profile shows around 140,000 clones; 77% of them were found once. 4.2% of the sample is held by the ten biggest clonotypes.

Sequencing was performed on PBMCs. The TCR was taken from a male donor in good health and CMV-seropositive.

Read as DNA, the sequence is TGTGCCACCTCCTCGGTCTCGTCTAGCACAGATACGCAGTATTTT. It translates to CATSSVSSSTDTQYF. The chain links TRBV18 with TRBJ2-3, with the D gene too uncertain to name. Deletion took 10 bases off V and 0 bases off J, with a span of 17 bases between the germline ends. CDR1 and CDR2 were assigned from the germline V gene as KGHSH and LQKENI. From its cysteine to its phenylalanine, the CDR3 spans 15 amino acids. Only the CDR3 DNA stays, 45 bases, in frame from base 1.